What follows are 25 T cell receptor beta chains derived from one specimen sequenced in a study of shared clonotypes between healthy human individuals (dated by TCRdb to about 2020). To prepare the library, the immunoSEQ multiplex PCR assay was applied. TCRdb mirrors the immuneACCESS table, restricted to in-frame sequences. Some clones are absent from its copies; in checked studies, under half trace to an unresolved V gene, and the reason for the others is unknown. The sample table lists over 400,000 clones, 60% to 80% of them with a count of one. Around 11% of the sample is held by the ten biggest clonotypes. Sequenced material: PBMCs. These receptors were obtained from a woman between 35 and 50 years old in good health. Some clones in this sample may be carry-over from other donors' samples.

Remarks on this clone: Possible read error: a much larger clone is one base away. The chain combines TRBV30 with TRBJ2-5; 8 bases line up with TRBD1. This CDR3 comprises 13 residues. The germline gives CDR1 GTSNPN, CDR2 SVGIG (reference sequence). The DNA of the CDR3 is TGTACCTGTAACAGGGGGTTTGGAGAGACCCAGTACTTC. This codes for CTCNRGFGETQYF. Full variable domain (remainder filled in from reference TRBV30 and TRBJ2-5): SQTIHQWPATLVQPVGSPLSLECTVEGTSNPNLYWYRQAAGRGLQLLFYSVGIGQISSEVPQNLSASRPQDRQFILSSKKLLLSDSGFYLCTCNRGFGETQYFGPGTRLLVL.

This clone came up a few times. V usage is TRBV28 and J usage is TRBJ1-1; 10 bases match TRBD1. CDR3 length: 13 amino acids. The V and J ends lost 4 bases and 11 bases, in that order; junction bases with no gene match: 7. The germline CDR1 and CDR2 sequences are MDHEN and SYDVKM. The CDR3 loop is CASSSWTGGMAFF. The CDR3 DNA follows: TGTGCCAGCAGTTCCTGGACAGGGGGGATGGCTTTCTTT.

The V and J genes are TRBV5-1 and TRBJ2-6; D unresolved. The germline V gene encodes CDR1 SGHRS and CDR2 YFSETQ. There are 16 residues in the CDR3. V shed 0 bases and J shed 3 bases, with 10 bases lying between them. The CDR3 protein is CASSLGSPHGANVLTF. DNA of the CDR3: TGCGCCAGCAGCTTGGGTAGTCCACATGGGGCCAACGTCCTGACTTTC.

The genes are TRBV6-5 and TRBJ2-1; TRBD2 matches 14 bases. Per the germline V gene, CDR1 is MNHEY and CDR2 is SVGAGI. CDR3 size: 15 residues. J lost 10 bases, V lost 6 bases, and 8 bases had no gene match. CDR3 residues: CASSPGTSGRVEQFF. In DNA, the CDR3 is TGTGCCAGCAGCCCCGGGACTAGCGGGAGAGTCGAGCAGTTCTTC.

The chain joins TRBV30 to TRBJ2-5; either TRBD1 or TRBD2 may supply D (5 bases each). Germline CDR1 and CDR2: GTSNPN and SVGIG (reference sequence). This CDR3 comprises 15 residues. Between the trimmed V and J ends, which lost 3 bases and 2 bases, there was a span of 16 bases. The DNA of the CDR3 is TGTGCCTGGAGCCCCAAGGGGACCTATCAAGAGACCCAGTACTTC. This encodes CAWSPKGTYQETQYF.

J is TRBJ2-5 and V is TRBV25-1; possible D gene TRBD1, 7 bases. Near its end, the DNA agrees better with TRBJ2-7, so the J call may be wrong. The germline V gene encodes CDR1 MGHDK and CDR2 SYGVNS. The CDR3 is made up of 12 amino acids. CDR3 sequence: CASIGTAGEQYF. The DNA for the CDR3 is TGTGCCAGCATAGGGACAGCGGGCGAGCAGTACTTC.

A word on this clone: A far larger clone lies a single base away; this is likely a read error. This same CDR3 is encoded by further DNA sequences in the sample. The CDR3 bases are TGTGCCTGGAGTGTAATAGGCAACCTTGGGACCCAGTACTTC. Translation gives CAWSVIGNLGTQYF. The genes are TRBV30 and TRBJ2-5, with unresolved D. Germline V gene data show CDR1 as GTSNPN and CDR2 as SVGIG (reference sequence). V lost 0 bases and J lost 7, with 15 bases in between. The CDR3 has 14 residues.

The genes are TRBV30 and TRBJ2-7; D is uncertain. CDR3 length: 13 residues. Germline V gene sequence: CDR1 GTSNPN, CDR2 SVGIG (reference sequence). Trimming shortened V by 3 bases and J by 2 bases, and 11 bases separated the two germline ends. The CDR3 is CAWRSAVAYEQYF. The CDR3 DNA reads TGTGCCTGGAGGTCGGCGGTCGCCTACGAGCAGTACTTC. The complete variable domain, with remaining parts taken from reference TRBV30 and TRBJ2-7, reads SQTIHQWPATLVQPVGSPLSLECTVEGTSNPNLYWYRQAAGRGLQLLFYSVGIGQISSEVPQNLSASRPQDRQFILSSKKLLLSDSGFYLCAWRSAVAYEQYFGPGTRLTVT.

V usage is TRBV4-3 and J usage is TRBJ2-5; 10 bases are shared with TRBD1. V lost 1 base and J lost 5; bases outside the gene matches: 13. Germline lookup yields CDR1 LGHNA and CDR2 YSLEER. The CDR3 covers 18 residues. The CDR3 region has the DNA TGCGCCAGCAGCCAAGGGCCTTACTCGACAGGGGGCATGGAGACCCAGTACTTC. Protein sequence: CASSQGPYSTGGMETQYF.

This clone showed up just a few times. V and J are TRBV30 and TRBJ1-1, with 7 positions matching TRBD1. V shed 3 bases, J shed 3 bases, and the junction held 4 bases outside the gene matches. CDR3 length: 13 amino acids. The germline V gene has CDR1 GTSNPN and CDR2 SVGIG (reference sequence). In DNA form, the CDR3 reads TGTGCCTGGAGACAGGGGTTCGACACTGAAGCTTTCTTT. It translates to CAWRQGFDTEAFF.

The genes are TRBV5-1 and TRBJ1-2; D gene ambiguous. V lost 1 base to trimming and J lost 6 bases, with 13 bases between them. This CDR3 region has 14 residues. The germline V gene encodes CDR1 SGHRS and CDR2 YFSETQ. CDR3 region: CASSLTGPKNGYTF. CDR3 bases: TGCGCCAGCAGCTTGACCGGCCCGAAGAATGGCTACACCTTC. Together with reference TRBV5-1 and TRBJ1-2, the CDR3 gives the full variable domain: KAGVTQTPRYLIKTRGQQVTLSCSPISGHRSVSWYQQTPGQGLQFLFEYFSETQRNKGNFPGRFSGRQFSNSRSEMNVSTLELGDSALYLCASSLTGPKNGYTFGSGTRLTVV.

The chain couples TRBV7-8 to TRBJ2-2; 9 positions match TRBD1. CDR3 length equals 15 residues. Germline V gene data show CDR1 as SGHVS and CDR2 as FQNEAQ. V lost 4 bases to trimming and J lost 3 bases; unmatched junction nucleotides: 3. The CDR3 spells CASSSGQGHTGELFF. In DNA form, the CDR3 reads TGTGCCAGCAGCTCTGGACAGGGGCACACCGGGGAGCTGTTTTTT.

This clone was counted between two and nine times. Its ends do not fully match the called genes, so a read error is possible. This rearrangement joins TRBV18 to TRBJ2-1, with D possibly TRBD2 on 6 matching bases. CDR3 length: 14 amino acids. The V gene's germline CDR1 is KGHSH and CDR2 LQKENI. The CDR3 region has the DNA TGTGCCAGCTCCCCACGGGACTCCCTCAATGAGCAGTTCTTC. This sequence encodes CASSPRDSLNEQFF.

The genes are TRBV27 and TRBJ2-3; 10 positions match TRBD2. V lost 5 bases, J lost 5 bases, and 10 bases stayed unmatched. This CDR3 has 16 residues. Germline V gene lookup returns CDR1 MNHEY and CDR2 SMNVEV (reference sequence). CDR3 bases: TGTGCCAGCAGTCTTGGTACTAGCGGGGTGGGAGATACGCAGTATTTT. This translates into CASSLGTSGVGDTQYF.

This clone was observed once. The J gene is TRBJ1-2, the V gene TRBV19, with a tentative D call TRBD1 (5 bases). CDR1 and CDR2 (germline): LNHDA, SQIVND (reference sequence). With 5 bases removed from V and 6 bases from J, the gap between germline ends came to 16 bases. The CDR3 runs to 14 residues. CDR3 sequence reads: CASSGAGLLDGYTF. The DNA of the CDR3 is TGTGCCAGTAGTGGGGCAGGGCTACTTGATGGCTACACCTTC.

This clone was seen at least ten times. The chain links TRBV6-6 to TRBJ1-1; a weak D match, TRBD1 (5 bases). The V gene's germline CDR1 is MNHNY and CDR2 SVGAGI (reference sequence). This CDR3 comprises 16 residues. Trimming pared 6 bases from V and 0 bases from J, leaving 17 bases between. The CDR3 DNA sequence: TGTGCCAGCAGGTTCACATCCCAGGGTATGAACACTGAAGCTTTCTTT. Encoded protein: CASRFTSQGMNTEAFF.

V usage is TRBV19 and J usage is TRBJ1-5; 11 bases are a match to TRBD1. In germline, CDR1 is LNHDA, CDR2 SQIVND (reference sequence). Trimming took 5 bases from V and 7 from J; bases not matched to a gene: 10. CDR3 length: 16 amino acids. The CDR3 spells CASSPTGQGAGQPQHF. For the CDR3, the DNA is TGTGCCAGTAGTCCAACCGGACAGGGGGCGGGCCAGCCCCAGCATTTT. Variable domain in full (rest from reference TRBV19 and TRBJ1-5): DGGITQSPKYLFRKEGQNVTLSCEQNLNHDAMYWYRQDPGQGLRLIYYSQIVNDFQKGDIAEGYSVSREKKESFPLTVTSAQKNPTAFYLCASSPTGQGAGQPQHFGDGTRLSIL.

CDR3 protein: CASSSGQNTDTQYF. DNA of the CDR3: TGTGCCAGCAGCTCCGGACAGAACACAGATACGCAGTATTTT. This chain joins TRBV7-3 and TRBJ2-3; D perhaps matches TRBD1 (6 bases). The CDR3 spans 14 residues. Trimming stripped 4 bases from V and 2 bases from J, with 10 bases between. Germline V gene data show CDR1 as SGHTA and CDR2 as FQGTGA.

This chain connects TRBV18 to TRBJ2-5; no reliable D call. The V gene lost 2 bases and the J gene lost 2 bases, with 6 bases spanning the gap. Germline lookup yields CDR1 KGHSH and CDR2 LQKENI. The CDR3 sequence is 13 residues long. The chain's CDR3 is CASSPTKQETQYF. The CDR3 DNA sequence: TGTGCCAGCTCACCAACAAAACAAGAGACCCAGTACTTC.

This chain joins TRBV27 and TRBJ2-1, with D hard to call. V was clipped by 5 bases and J by 0 bases, with 11 bases between them. The CDR3 is made up of 15 amino acids. Germline assignment: CDR1 MNHEY and CDR2 SMNVEV (reference sequence). The CDR3 coding sequence is TGTGCCAGCAGTCCGACCGGAGCCTCCTACAATGAGCAGTTCTTC. This encodes CASSPTGASYNEQFF.

In this sample, this clone turned up many times. V gene TRBV6-1 combines with J gene TRBJ2-5; weak D call: TRBD1 (6 bases). The J call may be in error: the DNA end matches TRBJ2-7 better. The CDR3 extends over 15 amino acids. Germline CDR1 MNHNS, CDR2 SASEGT. CDR3 nucleotides: TGTGCCAGCAGTGAAAGTGTGGGGGCCCCCTACGAGCAGTACTTC. Translation gives CASSESVGAPYEQYF.

The chain has TRBV30 and TRBJ2-1; D perhaps matches TRBD2 (6 bases). The CDR3 has 13 amino acids. The germline V gene has CDR1 GTSNPN and CDR2 SVGIG (reference sequence). Trimming pared 0 bases from V and 9 bases from J, leaving 12 bases between. In DNA form, the CDR3 reads TGTGCCTGGAGTGTAGGAGGGCGCGGTGAGCAGTTCTTC. Protein product: CAWSVGGRGEQFF.

The J gene is TRBJ1-2, the V gene TRBV4-1; TRBD1 agrees at 12 bases. The CDR3 loop spans 17 amino acids. V was pared by 0 bases and J by 6 bases, with 8 bases of the junction left unmatched. From germline, CDR1 is MGHRA and CDR2 YSYEKL. The CDR3 nucleotides are TGCGCCAGCAGCCAAGATAGGGACAGGGGGCGCCAGGATGGCTACACCTTC. Encoded protein: CASSQDRDRGRQDGYTF.

This clone was counted between two and nine times. The chain recombines TRBV6-1 with TRBJ2-6, with D uncertain. V gave up 9 bases and J gave up 4 bases, with 10 bases separating them. The CDR3 is made up of 13 amino acids. Per the germline V gene, CDR1 is MNHNS and CDR2 is SASEGT. The chain's CDR3 is CASRFDGANVLTF. CDR3 nucleotides: TGTGCCAGTAGGTTCGACGGGGCCAACGTCCTGACTTTC.

The chain recombines TRBV10-1 with TRBJ2-7; no reliable D call. V gave up 0 bases and J gave up 2 bases, with 11 bases separating them. Germline V gene data show CDR1 as WNHNN and CDR2 as SYGVQD (reference sequence). There are 15 residues in the CDR3. For the CDR3, the DNA is TGCGCCAGCAGTGAGTCCCAGGAGCCACCCTACGAGCAGTACTTC. Translated, it gives CASSESQEPPYEQYF.